What follows is one T cell receptor (beta chain) and its context. This record belongs to a study of blood T cell repertoires in COVID-19. Whole-study context: Samples representing acute and convalescent COVID-19 were sourced from the United States, Italy and Spain.

Authors' processing steps: It was from reference gene primer amplification that nucleated cell counts were estimated. The table came from immunoSEQ multiplex PCR; TCRdb's copy has only in-frame clones and leaves some out. Clonal size and the V and J genes are those of that table, whereas D and trimming came from the DNA. Here the sample spans about 160,000 clones, approximately 90% being singletons. Followed over time, Seattle patients had been enrolled while infection was active. The CDR3 loop spans 13 amino acids. The germline V gene encodes CDR1 SGHTA and CDR2 FQGNSA. The V and J ends lost 3 bases and 5 bases respectively, with 8 bases between them.

Sequencing was performed on peripheral blood. This clonotype was obtained from a man aged 30-40 years with COVID-19, enrolled during active disease. The chain joins TRBV7-2 to TRBJ1-5, with D hard to call. The CDR3 DNA follows: TGTGCCAGCAGCTTGGGGAGAGATCAGCCCCAGCATTTT. Protein product: CASSLGRDQPQHF.